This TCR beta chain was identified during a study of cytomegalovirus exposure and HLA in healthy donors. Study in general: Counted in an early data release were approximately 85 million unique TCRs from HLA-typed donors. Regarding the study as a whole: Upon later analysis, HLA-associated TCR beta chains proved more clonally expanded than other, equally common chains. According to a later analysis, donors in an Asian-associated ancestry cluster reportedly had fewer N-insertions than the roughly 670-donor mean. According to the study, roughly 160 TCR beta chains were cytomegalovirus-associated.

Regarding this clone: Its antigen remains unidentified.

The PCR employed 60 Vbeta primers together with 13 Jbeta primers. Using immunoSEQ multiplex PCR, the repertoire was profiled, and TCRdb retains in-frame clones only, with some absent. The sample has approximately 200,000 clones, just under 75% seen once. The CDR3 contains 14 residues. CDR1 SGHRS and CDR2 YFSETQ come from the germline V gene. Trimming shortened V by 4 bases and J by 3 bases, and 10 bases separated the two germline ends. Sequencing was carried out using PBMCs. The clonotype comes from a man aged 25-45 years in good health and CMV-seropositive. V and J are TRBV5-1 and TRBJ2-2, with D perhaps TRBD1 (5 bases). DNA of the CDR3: TGCGCCAGCAGCCTGACAGATTACACCGGGGAGCTGTTTTTT. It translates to CASSLTDYTGELFF.